These 28 T cell receptor beta chains share one sample of origin, sequenced in a study of T cells after yellow fever vaccination. Using its own MiXCR run on the 5' RACE reads, TCRdb lists one record per CDR3 protein. Among hundreds of thousands of distinct CDR3 sequences listed, roughly an eighth were seen once. This material consisted of PBMCs, taken on the day of the yellow fever booster vaccination. The receptor set was obtained from a man younger than 45 who received the YFV17D yellow fever vaccine.

This clonotype was seen only a few times. This chain joins TRBV7-9 and TRBJ2-2, with D maybe TRBD1 (5 bases). Looked up from germline, CDR1 is SEHNR and CDR2 is FQNEAQ (reference sequence). V lost 5 bases to trimming and J lost 0 bases, with 13 bases between them. The CDR3 has 16 amino acids. CDR3 sequence (DNA): TGTGCCAGCAGCAAAGACAGACGGACGAACACCGGGGAGCTGTTTTTT. This translates into CASSKDRRTNTGELFF.

This clonotype was seen more than once but under ten times. A read error may produce the germline difference seen at one junction end. The chain combines TRBV29-1 with TRBJ2-1; D gene uncertain. Germline CDR1 and CDR2: SQVTM and ANQGSEA. The CDR3 extends over 13 amino acids. The CDR3 here is CSVEEEQNNEQFF. The CDR3 nucleotides read TGCAGCGTCGAAGAAGAGCAAAACAATGAGCAGTTCTTC.

In this sample, this clonotype turned up a few times. V and J are TRBV29-1 and TRBJ2-1; 12 nucleotides agree with TRBD2. The CDR3 spans 14 residues. Per germline, CDR1 SQVTM and CDR2 ANQGSEA. The junction had 8 bases not matched to a gene; V was cut back by 4 bases and J by 10 bases. In DNA, the CDR3 is TGCAGCGTTGTGCCTAGCGGGAGGGCCGGGGAGCAGTTCTTC. Translating gives CSVVPSGRAGEQFF.

The table lists this clonotype with a few counts. This chain connects TRBV19 to TRBJ1-1; unclear D gene. With 0 bases removed from V and 1 base from J, the gap between germline ends came to 9 bases. The germline V gene has CDR1 LNHDA and CDR2 SQIVND (reference sequence). The CDR3 loop spans 15 amino acids. The CDR3 DNA reads as TGTGCCAGTAGTATAGACGGCGGTCGGAACACTGAAGCTTTCTTT. Translation gives CASSIDGGRNTEAFF.

The chain uses TRBV20-1 and TRBJ2-2; 8 positions match TRBD2. The V gene end was trimmed by 6 bases and the J gene end by 4 bases; junction bases not matched to a gene: 13. Germline CDR1 and CDR2: DFQATT and SNEGSKA (reference sequence). This CDR3 spans 16 amino acids. DNA of the CDR3: TGCAGTGCCCTAGCTTATGGGACTAGAGTCACCGGGGAGCTGTTTTTT. This codes for CSALAYGTRVTGELFF.

The table lists this clonotype with a few counts. The chain carries TRBV11-1 and TRBJ2-1; 8 nucleotides align to TRBD2. The CDR3 runs 14 residues. CDR1 and CDR2 from the germline V gene are SGHAT and FQDESV (reference sequence). The J segment lost 5 bases and the V segment lost 4 bases, leaving 4 bases of the junction unmatched. The CDR3 nucleotides are TGTGCCAGCAGCTGGGGACTAGGCGACAATGAGCAGTTCTTC. Its translation: CASSWGLGDNEQFF.

This clonotype appeared a few times. The V and J genes are TRBV7-2 and TRBJ2-7; the D gene is possibly TRBD1 (6 bases). CDR1 and CDR2 (germline): SGHTA, FQGNSA. Trimming stripped 1 base from V and 2 bases from J, with 12 bases between. This CDR3 has 15 amino acids. The CDR3 region is CASSLGGGQPYEQYF. CDR3 nucleotides: TGTGCCAGCAGCTTAGGTGGAGGACAGCCCTACGAGCAGTACTTC.

The V and J genes are TRBV7-2 and TRBJ2-1; 7 positions agree with TRBD2. Germline V gives CDR1 SGHTA, CDR2 FQGNSA. The CDR3 spans 14 residues. The J segment lost 8 bases and the V segment lost 5 bases, leaving 9 bases of the junction unmatched. CDR3 DNA sequence: TGTGCCAGCAGCCCCATCGGACTAGTCGATGAGCAGTTCTTC. This sequence encodes CASSPIGLVDEQFF.

This clonotype occurred a few times. The chain couples TRBV6-1 to TRBJ2-2; D is undetermined. CDR1 is MNHNS, CDR2 SASEGT, per germline. This CDR3 is built from 14 residues. V was cut by 7 bases and J by 1 base, with 10 bases left in between. CDR3 amino acids: CASMWTVNTGELFF. CDR3 in DNA: TGTGCCAGCATGTGGACGGTGAACACCGGGGAGCTGTTTTTT.

The chain has TRBV20-1 and TRBJ2-3; D might be TRBD1 or TRBD2, each matching 5 bases. This CDR3 comprises 17 residues. V lost 2 bases and J lost 6, with 24 bases in between. Germline lookup yields CDR1 DFQATT and CDR2 SNEGSKA (reference sequence). CDR3 bases: TGCAGTGCTAGACCCTTAGGGGATACTCGAGGGGAGGATACGCAGTATTTT. This sequence encodes CSARPLGDTRGEDTQYF.

This chain connects TRBV6-1 to TRBJ2-7; the match to TRBD2 covers 10 bases. The CDR3 length is 16 residues. The junction had 13 bases not matched to a gene; V was cut back by 6 bases and J by 5 bases. Germline V gene data show CDR1 as MNHNS and CDR2 as SASEGT. CDR3 coding DNA: TGTGCCAGCAGAACCACCTCAGCGGGAGGGAGCCACGAGCAGTACTTC. Encoded protein: CASRTTSAGGSHEQYF.

The chain uses TRBV20-1 and TRBJ1-1; a possible D gene is TRBD1 (6 bases). The V gene's germline CDR1 is DFQATT and CDR2 SNEGSKA (reference sequence). The CDR3 loop spans 13 amino acids. V shed 6 bases and J shed 1 base, with 12 bases lying between them. Here the CDR3 reads CSATDRTNTEAFF. The CDR3 nucleotides read TGCAGTGCGACCGACAGGACGAACACTGAAGCTTTCTTT.

This clonotype was observed a few times. The V and J genes are TRBV12-3 or TRBV12-4 and TRBJ1-4, with D hard to call. The length of the CDR3 is 14 residues. V lost 7 bases to trimming and J lost 0 bases, with 9 bases between them. The CDR3, as DNA: TGTGCCAGCAATGTCGGGGCAACTAATGAAAAACTGTTTTTT. As protein: CASNVGATNEKLFF.

Only a few counts were recorded for this clonotype. The chain combines TRBV20-1 with TRBJ1-2; 7 positions match TRBD1. The germline V gene encodes CDR1 DFQATT and CDR2 SNEGSKA (reference sequence). This CDR3 has 14 residues. Here the CDR3 reads CSTSGTAILDGYTF. CDR3 bases: TGCAGCACCTCCGGGACAGCAATCTTGGATGGCTACACCTTC.

This clonotype was seen a handful of times. The V gene is TRBV6-2 or TRBV6-3, the J gene TRBJ2-1; 9 nucleotides match TRBD2. There are 17 residues in the CDR3. The germline V gene has CDR1 MNHEY and CDR2 SVGEGT. Trimming removed 7 bases from V and 4 bases from J; junction bases left unmatched: 14. The CDR3 bases are TGTGCCAGCACCCAGAGGTCCGGCGGGAGGGATTACAATGAGCAGTTCTTC. Its protein is CASTQRSGGRDYNEQFF.

The chain carries TRBV28 and TRBJ2-5; D gene ambiguous. The CDR3 covers 15 residues. From germline, CDR1 is MDHEN and CDR2 SYDVKM. The ends were cut back, 1 base at V and 2 bases at J, with 11 bases in the middle. CDR3 nucleotides: TGTGCCAGCAGTTTATCGGGCGTTCTACAAGAGACCCAGTACTTC. Residues: CASSLSGVLQETQYF.

The rearrangement links TRBV30 to TRBJ1-5, with unresolved D. The CDR3 is made up of 13 amino acids. V was shortened by 2 bases and J by 4 bases, with 9 bases between the two germline ends. From germline, CDR1 is GTSNPN and CDR2 SVGIG (reference sequence). In DNA, the CDR3 is TGTGCCTGGAGTTACAGTCGAAATCAGCCCCAGCATTTT. This sequence encodes CAWSYSRNQPQHF.

In its sample, this clonotype was seen a few times. This chain connects TRBV27 to TRBJ1-2; TRBD1 is a possible D gene (5 bases). Germline CDR1 reads MNHEY; CDR2 reads SMNVEV (reference sequence). The CDR3 covers 13 residues. The ends were cut back, 3 bases at V and 8 bases at J, with 13 bases in the middle. The DNA for the CDR3 is TGTGCCAGCAGTTTCGGGGGGGGATGGGGCTACACCTTC. Its translation: CASSFGGGWGYTF.

In DNA, the CDR3 is TGTGCCAGTAGTATAATCCGGACTAGCGGGATGCCCTACGAGCAGTACTTC. It yields the protein CASSIIRTSGMPYEQYF. The chain carries TRBV19 and TRBJ2-7, with TRBD2 identical over 12 bases. This CDR3 is 17 amino acids long. Germline lookup yields CDR1 LNHDA and CDR2 SQIVND (reference sequence). J gave up 2 bases and V 2 bases, and 7 bases lay outside the gene matches.

V gene TRBV18 combines with J gene TRBJ2-5; D not certain. Germline V lookup: CDR1 KGHSH, CDR2 LQKENI. CDR3 length equals 13 residues. V was shortened by 1 base and J by 3 bases, with 6 bases between the two germline ends. DNA of the CDR3: TGTGCCAGCTCACCACGCAGTAAAGAGACCCAGTACTTC. Its protein is CASSPRSKETQYF.

This clonotype showed up just a few times. This rearrangement joins TRBV5-1 to TRBJ2-7; 14 nucleotides align to TRBD2. From germline, CDR1 is SGHRS and CDR2 YFSETQ. The CDR3 consists of 18 residues. V dropped 4 bases and J dropped 2; count of bases not matched to a gene: 11. The chain's CDR3 is CASSVSGTSGSRPYEQYF. CDR3 sequence (DNA): TGCGCCAGCAGCGTAAGCGGGACTAGCGGGAGTAGACCCTACGAGCAGTACTTC. Variable domain in full (rest from reference TRBV5-1 and TRBJ2-7): KAGVTQTPRYLIKTRGQQVTLSCSPISGHRSVSWYQQTPGQGLQFLFEYFSETQRNKGNFPGRFSGRQFSNSRSEMNVSTLELGDSALYLCASSVSGTSGSRPYEQYFGPGTRLTVT.

This clonotype came up many times. The chain uses TRBV6-2 or TRBV6-3 and TRBJ2-7, with 8 bases that match TRBD2. CDR3 length: 14 residues. Germline V gene sequence: CDR1 MNHEY, CDR2 SVGEGT. V shed 7 bases, J shed 1 base, and the junction held 6 bases outside the gene matches. The CDR3 is CASIGKRESYEQYF. The CDR3 DNA reads as TGTGCCAGCATAGGAAAGCGGGAGTCCTACGAGCAGTACTTC.

The rearrangement joins TRBV2 to TRBJ2-3, with D unresolved. The CDR3 totals 14 residues. Trimming pared 8 bases from V and 2 bases from J, leaving 14 bases between. The germline V gene encodes CDR1 SNHLY and CDR2 FYNNEI. CDR3 sequence (DNA): TGTGCCAGCTCATTCGACGGAGCCACAGATACGCAGTATTTT. Protein product: CASSFDGATDTQYF.

The rearrangement uses TRBV7-2 and TRBJ1-1; D call uncertain. V was pared by 6 bases and J by 0 bases, with 8 bases between. Germline assignment: CDR1 SGHTA and CDR2 FQGNSA. This CDR3 is built from 13 residues. The DNA for the CDR3 is TGTGCCAGCAGGAAAGAGTTGAACACTGAAGCTTTCTTT. Residues: CASRKELNTEAFF. Complete variable domain (other parts from reference TRBV7-2 and TRBJ1-1): GAGVSQSPSNKVTEKGKDVELRCDPISGHTALYWYRQSLGQGLEFLIYFQGNSAPDKSGLPSDRFSAERTGGSVSTLTIQRTQQEDSAVYLCASRKELNTEAFFGQGTRLTVV.

This clonotype has just a few counts. The chain recombines TRBV6-2 or TRBV6-3 with TRBJ1-5, with 7 bases matching TRBD1. Germline values: CDR1 MNHEY, CDR2 SVGEGT. This CDR3 spans 15 amino acids. V trimming: 6 bases; J trimming: 10 bases; junction bases outside the gene matches: 15. The CDR3 region has the DNA TGTGCCAGCAGCCCCCTCCGGGACAGTGACTACCCCCAGCATTTT. It codes for CASSPLRDSDYPQHF.

In its sample, this clonotype was seen many times. The chain combines TRBV7-2 with TRBJ2-1, with 9 bases that match TRBD2. The CDR3 contains 16 residues. Germline V lookup: CDR1 SGHTA, CDR2 FQGNSA. After removal of 0 bases from V and 3 bases from J, the junction contained 3 bases not matched to a gene. CDR3 protein: CASSLAGSGSYNEQFF. Written as DNA, the CDR3 is TGTGCCAGCAGCTTAGCGGGTAGCGGGAGCTACAATGAGCAGTTCTTC.

V gene TRBV28 combines with J gene TRBJ2-7; TRBD2 agrees at 7 bases. Per germline, CDR1 MDHEN and CDR2 SYDVKM. V lost 1 base, J lost 3 bases, and 12 bases stayed unmatched. This CDR3 comprises 17 residues. CDR3 in DNA: TGTGCCAGCAGTTTATCGGGAGGCCGGGACTACCTCTACGAGCAGTACTTC. Amino acid sequence: CASSLSGGRDYLYEQYF. The full variable domain, its missing parts supplied by reference TRBV28 and TRBJ2-7, is DVKVTQSSRYLVKRTGEKVFLECVQDMDHENMFWYRQDPGLGLRLIYFSYDVKMKEKGDIPEGYSVSREKKERFSLILESASTNQTSMYLCASSLSGGRDYLYEQYFGPGTRLTVT.

This clonotype was picked up a small number of times. CDR3 protein: CASSHRLKQYF. As DNA, the CDR3 is TGTGCCAGCAGCCACAGACTGAAGCAGTACTTC. V is TRBV7-9 and J is TRBJ2-7; no clear D gene. V was clipped by 5 bases and J by 8 bases, with 10 bases between them. CDR3 length: 11 residues. Germline V gene sequence: CDR1 SEHNR, CDR2 FQNEAQ (reference sequence).